Listed below are T cell receptor beta chains from one sample, sequenced in a study of blood T cell repertoires in COVID-19. The method was immunoSEQ multiplex PCR; TCRdb's version includes in-frame clones alone and lacks a portion of them. The table lists 250,000 to 400,000 clones, approximately 91% of them singletons, with approximately 5.2% in the top ten. Sample: PBMCs or T cells enriched from blood (not recorded which). The source of these receptors is a man between 60 and 75 years old who had recovered from COVID-19. The CDR3 runs from the conserved cysteine through the conserved F or W. The order of the fields is CDR3 protein, CDR3 DNA, D gene, clone size, J gene, V gene. D genes are given only for firm matches. Size tells how often a clone was seen (once, few, many) or the class of an expanded clone, and some rows leave it out.

CDR3 protein: CAILAGSSYNEQFF; CDR3 DNA: TGTGCGATCCTAGCGGGGAGCTCCTACAATGAGCAGTTCTTC; D gene: TRBD2; clone size: -; J gene: TRBJ2-1; V gene: TRBV6-5
CDR3 protein: CASRVLDRGREKLFF; CDR3 DNA: TGTGCCAGCAGAGTTTTGGACAGGGGGCGAGAAAAACTGTTTTTT; D gene: TRBD1; clone size: -; J gene: TRBJ1-4; V gene: TRBV2
CDR3 protein: CASSQEPWTEGSRYGYTF; CDR3 DNA: TGTGCCAGCAGCCAAGAACCGTGGACAGAGGGATCAAGGTATGGCTACACCTTC; D gene: -; clone size: -; J gene: TRBJ1-2; V gene: TRBV14
CDR3 protein: CASSQEVALSTDTQYF; CDR3 DNA: TGCGCCAGCAGCCAAGAAGTGGCTCTGAGCACAGATACGCAGTATTTT; D gene: -; clone size: -; J gene: TRBJ2-3; V gene: TRBV4-1
CDR3 protein: CASSQEITGREVSKNIQYF; CDR3 DNA: TGCGCCAGCAGCCAAGAAATCACAGGGAGAGAGGTCAGCAAAAACATTCAGTACTTC; D gene: -; clone size: -; J gene: TRBJ2-4; V gene: TRBV4-1
CDR3 protein: CASSIDGPDTGAKNTEAFF; CDR3 DNA: TGTGCCAGTAGTATAGACGGCCCCGATACAGGGGCTAAGAACACTGAAGCTTTCTTT; D gene: TRBD1; clone size: -; J gene: TRBJ1-1; V gene: TRBV19
CDR3 protein: CATSDLDSERRYNEQFF; CDR3 DNA: TGTGCCACCAGTGATCTGGACTCCGAACGACGGTACAATGAGCAGTTCTTC; D gene: -; clone size: -; J gene: TRBJ2-1; V gene: TRBV24-1
CDR3 protein: CASSGLGDEQFF; CDR3 DNA: TGTGCCAGCAGCGGTTTAGGGGATGAGCAGTTCTTC; D gene: -; clone size: few; J gene: TRBJ2-1; V gene: TRBV5-6
CDR3 protein: CAWSGLKAGGSTGELFF; CDR3 DNA: TGTGCCTGGAGTGGACTCAAAGCGGGAGGGTCTACCGGGGAGCTGTTTTTT; D gene: TRBD2; clone size: few; J gene: TRBJ2-2; V gene: TRBV30
CDR3 protein: CASSEWGQGGNEQFF; CDR3 DNA: TGTGCCAGCAGTGAATGGGGACAGGGAGGCAATGAGCAGTTCTTC; D gene: TRBD1; clone size: -; J gene: TRBJ2-1; V gene: TRBV2
CDR3 protein: CASSLASGGRNTEAFF; CDR3 DNA: TGCGCCAGCAGCTTGGCCTCAGGGGGGAGGAACACTGAAGCTTTCTTT; D gene: TRBD1; clone size: -; J gene: TRBJ1-1; V gene: TRBV5-1
CDR3 protein: CASSENSEGPQHF; CDR3 DNA: TGCGCCAGCAGTGAGAACAGCGAGGGGCCCCAGCATTTT; D gene: -; clone size: few; J gene: TRBJ1-5; V gene: TRBV10-1
CDR3 protein: CASSLRQRLSYEQYF; CDR3 DNA: TGTGCCAGCAGCTTAAGACAGCGCCTCTCCTACGAGCAGTACTTC; D gene: -; clone size: -; J gene: TRBJ2-7; V gene: TRBV7-2
CDR3 protein: CASSLGTARPYGYTF; CDR3 DNA: TGTGCCAGCAGCTTGGGGACAGCGAGGCCTTATGGCTACACCTTC; D gene: TRBD1; clone size: -; J gene: TRBJ1-2; V gene: TRBV7-6
CDR3 protein: CASSLGPGGDGNTIYF; CDR3 DNA: TGCGCCAGCAGCTTGGGGCCAGGGGGCGATGGAAACACCATATATTTT; D gene: TRBD1; clone size: -; J gene: TRBJ1-3; V gene: TRBV5-1
CDR3 protein: CASSIVPGGKDTQYF; CDR3 DNA: TGTGCCAGTAGTATAGTACCGGGAGGGAAAGATACGCAGTATTTT; D gene: TRBD2; clone size: -; J gene: TRBJ2-3; V gene: TRBV19
CDR3 protein: CASSQPRLGRLNEQYF; CDR3 DNA: TGTGCCAGCAGCCAACCTCGGTTGGGCAGGTTGAACGAGCAGTACTTC; D gene: -; clone size: -; J gene: TRBJ2-7; V gene: TRBV3-1/TRBV3-2
CDR3 protein: CASSLPGLAGDEQFF; CDR3 DNA: TGTGCCAGCAGTTTACCGGGACTAGCGGGAGATGAGCAGTTCTTC; D gene: TRBD2; clone size: -; J gene: TRBJ2-1; V gene: TRBV28
CDR3 protein: CASSLMGGRTGELFF; CDR3 DNA: TGTGCCAGCAGCTTAATGGGGGGACGAACCGGGGAGCTGTTTTTT; D gene: -; clone size: -; J gene: TRBJ2-2; V gene: TRBV11-2
CDR3 protein: CASSVMGRGANEQFF; CDR3 DNA: TGTGCCAGCAGCGTTATGGGCAGGGGGGCCAATGAGCAGTTCTTC; D gene: -; clone size: once; J gene: TRBJ2-1; V gene: TRBV9
CDR3 protein: CASSIGSSGRVQETQYF; CDR3 DNA: TGTGCCAGTAGTATAGGGAGTAGCGGGAGAGTCCAAGAGACCCAGTACTTC; D gene: TRBD2; clone size: -; J gene: TRBJ2-5; V gene: TRBV19
CDR3 protein: CASSLRGDTEAFF; CDR3 DNA: TGCGCCAGCAGCTTACGGGGAGACACTGAAGCTTTCTTT; D gene: -; clone size: -; J gene: TRBJ1-1; V gene: TRBV5-1
CDR3 protein: CASSLGQGVRNEKLFF; CDR3 DNA: TGTGCCAGCAGCTTAGGGCAGGGTGTAAGAAATGAAAAACTGTTTTTT; D gene: -; clone size: -; J gene: TRBJ1-4; V gene: TRBV7-9
CDR3 protein: CASRGDQADTQYF; CDR3 DNA: TGTGCCAGCCGGGGGGACCAGGCAGATACGCAGTATTTT; D gene: TRBD2; clone size: -; J gene: TRBJ2-3; V gene: TRBV11-2
CDR3 protein: CASSFWDRGYNSPLHF; CDR3 DNA: TGTGCCAGCAGCTTTTGGGACAGGGGCTATAATTCACCCCTCCACTTT; D gene: TRBD1; clone size: -; J gene: TRBJ1-6; V gene: TRBV9
CDR3 protein: CASTTGTRGAYNEQFF; CDR3 DNA: TGTGCCAGTACCACGGGGACTAGAGGCGCCTACAATGAGCAGTTCTTC; D gene: TRBD2; clone size: -; J gene: TRBJ2-1; V gene: TRBV19
CDR3 protein: CASSSGRESSYNEQFF; CDR3 DNA: TGCGCCAGTTCTAGCGGGCGTGAAAGCTCCTACAATGAGCAGTTCTTC; D gene: TRBD2; clone size: -; J gene: TRBJ2-1; V gene: TRBV5-1
CDR3 protein: CAWGTYSYEQYF; CDR3 DNA: TGTGCCTGGGGGACTTACTCCTACGAGCAGTACTTC; D gene: -; clone size: -; J gene: TRBJ2-7; V gene: TRBV30
CDR3 protein: CASSLTRGPNTEAFF; CDR3 DNA: TGTGCCAGCAGCCTTACCAGGGGACCGAACACTGAAGCTTTCTTT; D gene: -; clone size: -; J gene: TRBJ1-1; V gene: TRBV7-6
CDR3 protein: CASSYHGTGNEQYF; CDR3 DNA: TGTGCCAGCAGTTACCACGGCACAGGGAACGAGCAGTACTTC; D gene: -; clone size: -; J gene: TRBJ2-7; V gene: TRBV6-5
CDR3 protein: CASSLGSASGPQETQYF; CDR3 DNA: TGTGCCAGCAGCTTAGGCTCGGCTAGCGGGCCTCAAGAGACCCAGTACTTC; D gene: TRBD2; clone size: -; J gene: TRBJ2-5; V gene: TRBV7-2
CDR3 protein: CASSLRLGGVYEQYF; CDR3 DNA: TGTGCCAGCAGCTTAAGGTTGGGGGGGGTCTACGAGCAGTACTTC; D gene: TRBD2; clone size: -; J gene: TRBJ2-7; V gene: TRBV7-2
CDR3 protein: CASSPSAGVSEQFF; CDR3 DNA: TGTGCCAGCTCACCGTCGGCGGGAGTAAGTGAGCAGTTCTTC; D gene: TRBD2; clone size: -; J gene: TRBJ2-1; V gene: TRBV18
CDR3 protein: CSASEGGRTHTQYF; CDR3 DNA: TGCAGTGCTAGTGAGGGGGGGCGAACACATACGCAGTATTTT; D gene: -; clone size: -; J gene: TRBJ2-3; V gene: TRBV20-1
CDR3 protein: CASSPTGGQGLASPLHF; CDR3 DNA: TGTGCCAGCAGTCCGACGGGGGGGCAGGGCTTGGCTTCACCCCTCCACTTT; D gene: -; clone size: -; J gene: TRBJ1-6; V gene: TRBV28
CDR3 protein: CASIDRGGEKLFF; CDR3 DNA: TGTGCCAGCATAGACAGGGGCGGTGAAAAACTGTTTTTT; D gene: TRBD1; clone size: -; J gene: TRBJ1-4; V gene: TRBV12-3/TRBV12-4
CDR3 protein: CASSESPTLRGYTF; CDR3 DNA: TGCGCCAGCAGTGAGTCTCCTACCTTGCGTGGCTACACCTTC; D gene: -; clone size: -; J gene: TRBJ1-2; V gene: TRBV10-1
CDR3 protein: CASSSGTDPYEQYF; CDR3 DNA: TGCGCCAGCAGCTCGGGGACAGACCCCTACGAGCAGTACTTC; D gene: TRBD1; clone size: -; J gene: TRBJ2-7; V gene: TRBV5-1
CDR3 protein: CASSGTGGENYGYTF; CDR3 DNA: TGTGCCAGCAGCGGGACAGGGGGCGAAAACTATGGCTACACCTTC; D gene: TRBD1; clone size: -; J gene: TRBJ1-2; V gene: TRBV2
CDR3 protein: CASRQTGKAYEQYF; CDR3 DNA: TGTGCCAGCAGACAGACAGGGAAGGCTTACGAGCAGTACTTC; D gene: TRBD1; clone size: -; J gene: TRBJ2-7; V gene: TRBV6-5
CDR3 protein: CASSEVEVPSYEQYF; CDR3 DNA: TGTGCCAGCAGTGAAGTGGAGGTCCCCTCCTACGAGCAGTACTTC; D gene: -; clone size: -; J gene: TRBJ2-7; V gene: TRBV2